This is a list of T cell receptor beta chains from one sample in a study of T cells in Graves' hyperthyroidism and ophthalmopathy. One entry per CDR3 protein, called by TCRdb with MiXCR from the multiplex PCR reads. The sample includes roughly 500,000 distinct CDR3 sequences, approximately 14% of them seen just once. The sequencing input was blood. These receptors were taken from a young woman with Graves' hyperthyroidism that later progressed to Graves' ophthalmopathy. The CDR3 runs from the conserved cysteine through the conserved F or W. The D gene is left open where the match is weak. Some rows have no size entry. The others give once, few or many, or a class for an expanded clone.

V gene: TRBV4-1
clone size: .
D gene: .
J gene: TRBJ1-5
CDR3 length: 15
CDR3 DNA: TGCGCCAGCAGCCAAGATCGGGGGGGATCCCAGCCCCAGCATTTT
CDR3 protein: CASSQDRGGSQPQHF

V gene: TRBV6-2/TRBV6-3
clone size: many
D gene: .
J gene: TRBJ2-1
CDR3 length: 18
CDR3 DNA: TGTGCCAGCAGGACCGGACCACAGGGTCTTTCTGCCTACAATGAGCAGTTCTTC
CDR3 protein: CASRTGPQGLSAYNEQFF

V gene: TRBV15
clone size: many
D gene: .
J gene: TRBJ1-1
CDR3 length: 17
CDR3 DNA: TGTGCCACCAGCAGAGATGGGTGGGGGACGGGGAACACTGAAGCTTTCTTT
CDR3 protein: CATSRDGWGTGNTEAFF

V gene: TRBV27
clone size: many
D gene: TRBD1
J gene: TRBJ2-5
CDR3 length: 14
CDR3 DNA: TGTGCCAGCGGGACAGGAGGAGTTCACGAGACCCAGTACTTC
CDR3 protein: CASGTGGVHETQYF

V gene: TRBV28
clone size: many
D gene: .
J gene: TRBJ1-5
CDR3 length: 17
CDR3 DNA: TGTGCCAGCAGTTTAGAAGTGGATCCGGGGGGGCATCAGCCCCAGCATTTT
CDR3 protein: CASSLEVDPGGHQPQHF

V gene: TRBV11-3
clone size: many
D gene: .
J gene: TRBJ2-1
CDR3 length: 14
CDR3 DNA: TGTGCCAGCAGCTTAGATGCAGGGGCCAATGAGCAGTTCTTC
CDR3 protein: CASSLDAGANEQFF

V gene: TRBV30
clone size: many
D gene: .
J gene: TRBJ1-1
CDR3 length: 11
CDR3 DNA: TGTGCCTGGAGCTGGAACAATGAAGCTTTCTTT
CDR3 protein: CAWSWNNEAFF

V gene: TRBV6-1
clone size: .
D gene: .
J gene: TRBJ2-7
CDR3 length: 12
CDR3 DNA: TGTGCCAGCAGTTATGCGCTACACGAGCAGTACTTC
CDR3 protein: CASSYALHEQYF

V gene: TRBV6-1
clone size: few
D gene: .
J gene: TRBJ2-6
CDR3 length: 15
CDR3 DNA: TGTGCCAGCAGTCCGGATCGCTCTGGGGCCAACGTCCTGACTTTC
CDR3 protein: CASSPDRSGANVLTF

V gene: TRBV6-5
clone size: .
D gene: TRBD2
J gene: TRBJ2-7
CDR3 length: 15
CDR3 DNA: TGTGCCAGCAGTTGGAATAGCGGGAGGTCCTACGAGCAGTACTTC
CDR3 protein: CASSWNSGRSYEQYF

V gene: TRBV5-1
clone size: few
D gene: TRBD1
J gene: TRBJ1-2
CDR3 length: 13
CDR3 DNA: TGCGCCAGCAGCCCAACAGGGGGGTCTGGCTACACCTTC
CDR3 protein: CASSPTGGSGYTF

V gene: TRBV19
clone size: many
D gene: TRBD2
J gene: TRBJ2-7
CDR3 length: 15
CDR3 DNA: TGTGCCAGTAAGGCCCTGACGGGAGGCCCCTACGAGCAGTACTTC
CDR3 protein: CASKALTGGPYEQYF

V gene: TRBV6-2/TRBV6-3
clone size: .
D gene: .
J gene: TRBJ2-5
CDR3 length: 15
CDR3 DNA: TGTGCCAGCAGTAACCCGGTGGCCCCGGTGGAGACCCAGTACTTC
CDR3 protein: CASSNPVAPVETQYF

V gene: TRBV6-1
clone size: few
D gene: TRBD2
J gene: TRBJ2-3
CDR3 length: 15
CDR3 DNA: TGTGCCAGCAGGGGGACTAGCGGGAACACAGATACGCAGTATTTT
CDR3 protein: CASRGTSGNTDTQYF

V gene: TRBV7-9
clone size: many
D gene: .
J gene: TRBJ2-1
CDR3 length: 17
CDR3 DNA: TGTGCCAGCACCGAAGTCTCCGGTTTAAGCTCCTACAATGAGCAGTTCTTC
CDR3 protein: CASTEVSGLSSYNEQFF

V gene: TRBV19
clone size: .
D gene: TRBD1
J gene: TRBJ1-5
CDR3 length: 18
CDR3 DNA: TGTGCCAGTACTGGGACAGGGGGGGTGATGGGCAGCAATCAGCCCCAGCATTTT
CDR3 protein: CASTGTGGVMGSNQPQHF

V gene: TRBV2
clone size: many
D gene: .
J gene: TRBJ2-3
CDR3 length: 14
CDR3 DNA: TGTGCCAGCAGTCTTACGGGCGTTTCAGATACGCAGTATTTT
CDR3 protein: CASSLTGVSDTQYF

V gene: TRBV18
clone size: many
D gene: .
J gene: TRBJ2-7
CDR3 length: 12
CDR3 DNA: TGTGCCAGCTCACCAGCCAACTACGAGCAGTACTTC
CDR3 protein: CASSPANYEQYF

V gene: TRBV9
clone size: .
D gene: TRBD2
J gene: TRBJ2-5
CDR3 length: 15
CDR3 DNA: TGTGCCAGCAGCGCCCCAGCGGGAGCCCAAGAGACCCAGTACTTC
CDR3 protein: CASSAPAGAQETQYF

V gene: TRBV30
clone size: many
D gene: TRBD1
J gene: TRBJ2-1
CDR3 length: 16
CDR3 DNA: TGTGCCTGGAGTCCCCAGGGACAGGGGGGATACAATGAGCAGTTCTTC
CDR3 protein: CAWSPQGQGGYNEQFF

V gene: TRBV24-1
clone size: .
D gene: TRBD2
J gene: TRBJ2-7
CDR3 length: 14
CDR3 DNA: TGTGCCACCAGTGATGGGAGGGGAACCTACGAGCAGTACTTC
CDR3 protein: CATSDGRGTYEQYF

V gene: TRBV6-1
clone size: few
D gene: .
J gene: TRBJ2-1
CDR3 length: 13
CDR3 DNA: TGTGCCAGCAGGGACGGAGATTACAATGAGCAGTTCTTC
CDR3 protein: CASRDGDYNEQFF

V gene: TRBV7-9
clone size: few
D gene: TRBD2
J gene: TRBJ2-1
CDR3 length: 17
CDR3 DNA: TGTGCCAGCAGCTTAGGGGGCGGACTAGCGGTACACAATGAGCAGTTCTTC
CDR3 protein: CASSLGGGLAVHNEQFF

V gene: TRBV27
clone size: many
D gene: .
J gene: TRBJ2-1
CDR3 length: 19
CDR3 DNA: TGTGCCAGCAGTTTTGGGCGGGGGCCGGGGGATTCGGGGATCAATGAGCAGTTCTTC
CDR3 protein: CASSFGRGPGDSGINEQFF

V gene: TRBV3-1
clone size: few
D gene: .
J gene: TRBJ1-5
CDR3 length: 17
CDR3 DNA: TGTGCCAGCAGCCAAGAGGGTATCGGACAGTCCAATCAGCCCCAGCATTTT
CDR3 protein: CASSQEGIGQSNQPQHF

V gene: TRBV30
clone size: .
D gene: TRBD1
J gene: TRBJ1-4
CDR3 length: 14
CDR3 DNA: TGTGCCTGGCGTATAACAGGGGGCGGTGAAAAACTGTTTTTT
CDR3 protein: CAWRITGGGEKLFF

V gene: TRBV29-1
clone size: many
D gene: .
J gene: TRBJ2-1
CDR3 length: 11
CDR3 DNA: TGCAGCGTTGGTGGCTACAATGAGCAGTTCTTC
CDR3 protein: CSVGGYNEQFF

V gene: TRBV24-1
clone size: many
D gene: .
J gene: TRBJ1-5
CDR3 length: 13
CDR3 DNA: TGTGCCACCAAGGGTTCTGAGCATCAGCCCCAGCATTTT
CDR3 protein: CATKGSEHQPQHF